This T cell receptor (beta chain) was captured by sequencing in a study of identical twins. The CDR3 is made up of 14 amino acids. CDR1 and CDR2 from the germline V gene are MDHEN and SYDVKM. The V and J ends lost 7 bases and 4 bases respectively, with 16 bases between them. cDNA carried unique molecular identifiers, and a universal primer site was added by template switching. TCRdb called the 5' RACE reads again in MiXCR, with one record for every CDR3 protein. The data hold 1.5 million to 2 million distinct CDR3 sequences, with roughly 35% observed a single time. This clonotype was picked up many times. The antigen remains unidentified. Study-level findings and limits: Partly confounded zero-insertion analyses could result from invariant MAIT and iNKT cells.

This receptor was taken from a newborn girl in good health. The sequenced sample was cord blood. The V and J genes are TRBV28 and TRBJ1-2, with D unclear. The CDR3 loop is CASNPAGRSYGYTF. The CDR3 nucleotides read TGTGCCAGCAACCCAGCAGGCAGAAGCTATGGCTACACCTTC.